The next 17 T cell receptor beta chains were all read from a single sample in a study of cytomegalovirus exposure and HLA in healthy donors. TCRdb's table, derived via immunoSEQ multiplex PCR, lists solely in-frame clones and lacks some. The data contain roughly 310,000 clones, approximately 91% of them seen just once; the ten biggest clones take up more than 0.95%. Specimen: PBMCs. These receptor sequences come from a man aged 25-40 years in good health and CMV-seronegative.

The V gene is TRBV19, the J gene TRBJ2-5; no firm D call. The CDR3 sequence is 11 residues long. Per the germline V gene, CDR1 is LNHDA and CDR2 is SQIVND (reference sequence). The CDR3 here is CAAGTQETQYF. For the CDR3, the DNA is TGTGCGGCAGGCACCCAAGAGACCCAGTACTTC.

This clone was observed a single time. The chain links TRBV4-1 to TRBJ1-5, with D tentatively TRBD1 (6 bases). The CDR3 length is 15 residues. Germline V gene data show CDR1 as MGHRA and CDR2 as YSYEKL. V lost 6 bases and J lost 4, with 16 bases in between. The CDR3 DNA is TGCGCCAGCAGTAAATCACAGGGCCCGAATCAGCCCCAGCATTTT. Amino acids: CASSKSQGPNQPQHF.

The chain recombines TRBV12-5 with TRBJ1-1; tentatively, D is TRBD1 (5 bases). CDR1 and CDR2 from the germline V gene are LGHNT and FRNRAP. V was trimmed by 7 bases and J by 4 bases, leaving 16 bases between them. The CDR3 spans 14 residues. The CDR3 DNA is TGTGCTAGTGACCTGTACCGGGGGGGCACTGAAGCTTTCTTT. It is translated as CASDLYRGGTEAFF.

The chain links TRBV18 to TRBJ2-5; 7 bases agree with TRBD1. The V gene's germline CDR1 is KGHSH and CDR2 LQKENI. After removal of 5 bases from V and 4 bases from J, the junction contained 7 bases not matched to a gene. The CDR3 contains 14 residues. The CDR3 spells CASSSRAGGETQYF. The CDR3 coding sequence is TGTGCCAGCTCATCCCGGGCAGGGGGAGAGACCCAGTACTTC.

The chain uses TRBV2 and TRBJ1-1; tentatively, D is TRBD1 (6 bases). The CDR3 consists of 15 residues. The V end was cut by 7 bases, the J end by 4 bases, with 19 bases between. CDR1 is SNHLY and CDR2 is FYNNEI in the germline V gene. The CDR3 sequence: CASIPTSGVGTEAFF. As DNA, the CDR3 is TGTGCCAGCATCCCGACTTCAGGGGTGGGCACTGAAGCTTTCTTT.

The rearrangement uses TRBV10-1 and TRBJ2-7; 12 bases match TRBD1. Germline V gives CDR1 WNHNN, CDR2 SYGVQD (reference sequence). CDR3 size: 16 residues. The V gene end was trimmed by 3 bases and the J gene end by 5 bases; junction bases not matched to a gene: 8. CDR3: CASSDAGTGGEDEQYF. The CDR3 DNA is TGCGCCAGCAGTGATGCCGGGACAGGGGGCGAGGACGAGCAGTACTTC.

J is TRBJ1-1 and V is TRBV19, with TRBD1 matching 7 bases. Germline CDR1 LNHDA, CDR2 SQIVND (reference sequence). The CDR3 length is 15 residues. V lost 6 bases, J lost 10 bases, and 17 bases stayed unmatched. CDR3 amino acids: CASSRGTVDPSIAFF. The CDR3, as DNA: TGTGCCAGTAGCCGGGGGACAGTCGATCCTTCAATAGCTTTCTTT.

This sequence joins TRBV5-1 and TRBJ2-1; the match to TRBD1 covers 9 bases. This CDR3 is 16 amino acids long. After removal of 4 bases from V and 4 bases from J, the junction contained 9 bases not matched to a gene. The germline V gene has CDR1 SGHRS and CDR2 YFSETQ. CDR3 protein: CASSDGPGQGYNEQFF. CDR3 in DNA: TGCGCCAGCAGCGATGGGCCCGGACAGGGGTACAATGAGCAGTTCTTC.

This chain uses TRBV9 with TRBJ1-2, with 7 bases that match TRBD1. The CDR3 has 16 residues. Trimming took 4 bases from V and 2 from J; bases not matched to a gene: 11. Germline loops: CDR1 SGDLS, CDR2 YYNGEE. The CDR3 coding sequence is TGTGCCAGCAGCCCCAGGACAGGCTGGTCGAACTATGGCTACACCTTC. Its protein is CASSPRTGWSNYGYTF.

This clone was seen just once. The rearrangement links TRBV5-1 to TRBJ2-2, with 10 positions matching TRBD1. Per the germline V gene, CDR1 is SGHRS and CDR2 is YFSETQ. J lost 6 bases, V lost 4 bases, and 9 bases had no gene match. The CDR3 loop spans 16 amino acids. DNA of the CDR3: TGCGCCAGCAGCCCCACAGGACAGGGGGGATCCGGGGAGCTGTTTTTT. Its protein is CASSPTGQGGSGELFF.

This chain links TRBV7-6 with TRBJ2-7, with 8 bases fitting TRBD2. V lost 1 base, J lost 0 bases, and 2 bases stayed unmatched. Germline V gene sequence: CDR1 SGHVS, CDR2 FNYEAQ. This CDR3 comprises 15 residues. The CDR3 nucleotides read TGTGCCAGCAGCTTAGGTAGCGGGGCCTCCTACGAGCAGTACTTC. It specifies CASSLGSGASYEQYF.

This clone has only a few counts. The CDR3 region is CASSYSGQEGYGYTF. The CDR3 bases are TGTGCCAGCAGTTACTCCGGACAGGAAGGGTATGGCTACACCTTC. This chain links TRBV6-5 with TRBJ1-2, with TRBD1 matching over 7 bases. Germline V gives CDR1 MNHEY, CDR2 SVGAGI. V lost 0 bases to trimming and J lost 5 bases; unmatched junction nucleotides: 6. The CDR3 spans 15 residues.

The chain links TRBV5-4 to TRBJ2-5; D not certain. The V end lost 4 bases, the J end lost 7 bases, and 14 bases lay between the germline ends. CDR1 is SGHNT, CDR2 YYREEE, per germline (reference sequence). The CDR3 is 13 residues long. DNA of the CDR3: TGTGCCAGCAGCCCGAATAGCTTGGCGACCCAGTACTTC. It specifies CASSPNSLATQYF.

The genes are TRBV7-9 and TRBJ2-2; TRBD2 might be the D (5 bases). Germline assignment: CDR1 SEHNR and CDR2 FQNEAQ (reference sequence). V was shortened by 7 bases and J by 4 bases, with 10 bases between the two germline ends. The CDR3 is made up of 13 amino acids. The CDR3 DNA sequence: TGTGCCAGCATCGGACTTTCCACCGGGGAGCTGTTTTTT. It translates to CASIGLSTGELFF. Based on the CDR3 plus reference TRBV7-9 and TRBJ2-2, the full variable domain is DTGVSQNPRHKITKRGQNVTFRCDPISEHNRLYWYRQTLGQGPEFLTYFQNEAQLEKSRLLSDRFSAERPKGSFSTLEIQRTEQGDSAMYLCASIGLSTGELFFGEGSRLTVL.

This chain links TRBV6-1 with TRBJ2-3; the match to TRBD1 covers 7 bases. CDR3 size: 13 residues. Germline loops: CDR1 MNHNS, CDR2 SASEGT. The V gene end was trimmed by 5 bases and the J gene end by 4 bases; junction bases not matched to a gene: 3. The CDR3 bases are TGTGCCAGCAGTCCTGACAGGGCAGATACGCAGTATTTT. Protein: CASSPDRADTQYF.

This clone appeared a few times. This chain uses TRBV18 with TRBJ1-2; D not certain. The CDR3 length is 15 residues. Trimming took off 3 bases at V and 0 bases at J, with 11 bases between the two ends. Germline assignment: CDR1 KGHSH and CDR2 LQKENI. CDR3 sequence (DNA): TGTGCCAGCTCACCTCTGAGGGAATCTAACTATGGCTACACCTTC. It is translated as CASSPLRESNYGYTF. Full variable domain (outside the CDR3, taken from reference TRBV18 and TRBJ1-2): NAGVMQNPRHLVRRRGQEARLRCSPMKGHSHVYWYRQLPEEGLKFMVYLQKENIIDESGMPKERFSAEFPKEGPSILRIQQVVRGDSAAYFCASSPLRESNYGYTFGSGTRLTVV.

This clone was seen a single time. V is TRBV7-8 and J is TRBJ1-4; no clear D gene. This CDR3 is 16 amino acids long. The germline V and J ends were trimmed by 4 bases and 8 bases, with 20 bases remaining between them. The germline V gene has CDR1 SGHVS and CDR2 FQNEAQ. CDR3 residues: CASSYSGWGGGEKLFF. The CDR3, as DNA: TGTGCCAGCAGCTACTCAGGTTGGGGAGGTGGGGAAAAACTGTTTTTT.